The 13 T cell receptor beta chains in this list originate from one sample, sequenced in a study of T cell clonotyping in hematopoietic cell transplantation. As for time point: recipient sample about 28 days before transplant, after cytoreduction. Here immunoSEQ multiplex PCR was the method, and the copy in TCRdb shows in-frame clones only, minus some. The data contain some 45,000 clones, approximately 78% of them singletons. Sequencing was performed on peripheral blood mononuclear cells, taken before stem cell transplant. The receptors come from a man in his sixties with myelodysplastic syndrome. Some clones in this sample may be carry-over from other donors' samples.

The rearrangement joins TRBV7-3 to TRBJ1-1, with TRBD1 as a possible D gene (5 bases). Trimming pared 2 bases from V and 4 bases from J, leaving 8 bases between. Germline V gene data show CDR1 as SGHTA and CDR2 as FQGTGA. This CDR3 is built from 13 residues. The CDR3 DNA is TGTGCCAGCAGCTTAGGGGGGGGCACTGAAGCTTTCTTT. Amino acid sequence: CASSLGGGTEAFF.

The gene calls are TRBV5-1 and TRBJ2-7, with a possible D match to TRBD1 (6 bases). The CDR3 loop spans 14 amino acids. Trimming took off 4 bases at V and 1 base at J, with 12 bases between the two ends. Looked up from germline, CDR1 is SGHRS and CDR2 is YFSETQ. This CDR3 is CASSQGRESYEQYF. CDR3 sequence (DNA): TGCGCCAGCAGCCAGGGGCGTGAATCCTACGAGCAGTACTTC.

The rearrangement joins TRBV15 to TRBJ2-2; a weak D match, TRBD1 (5 bases). Germline V gene data show CDR1 as LNHNV and CDR2 as YYDKDF (reference sequence). The CDR3 spans 16 residues. Between the trimmed V and J ends, which lost 0 bases and 0 bases, there was a span of 8 bases. CDR3 loop: CATSRDTGANTGELFF. CDR3 coding DNA: TGTGCCACCAGCAGAGACACAGGTGCGAACACCGGGGAGCTGTTTTTT.

The rearrangement links TRBV15 to TRBJ2-5, with TRBD2 as a possible D gene (7 bases). The V gene's germline CDR1 is LNHNV and CDR2 YYDKDF (reference sequence). CDR3 size: 16 residues. Trimming stripped 5 bases from V and 4 bases from J, with 20 bases between. The CDR3 spells CATSPLGGGRGETQYF. As DNA, the CDR3 is TGTGCCACCAGCCCCCTCGGCGGGGGCAGGGGAGAGACCCAGTACTTC. Full variable domain (remainder filled in from reference TRBV15 and TRBJ2-5): DAMVIQNPRYQVTQFGKPVTLSCSQTLNHNVMYWYQQKSSQAPKLLFHYYDKDFNNEADTPDNFQSRRPNTSFCFLDIRSPGLGDTAMYLCATSPLGGGRGETQYFGPGTRLLVL.

V usage is TRBV25-1 and J usage is TRBJ1-1, with a possible D match to TRBD1 (5 bases). The CDR3 runs to 15 residues. CDR1 MGHDK and CDR2 SYGVNS come from the germline V gene. The V end was cut by 1 base, the J end by 4 bases, with 13 bases between. In nucleotides, the CDR3 is TGTGCCAGCAGTGAATTCGAGTACAGGCTCACTGAAGCTTTCTTT. This translates into CASSEFEYRLTEAFF.

V and J are TRBV5-1 and TRBJ2-7; 10 nucleotides align to TRBD1. J gave up 7 bases and V 4 bases, and 20 bases lay outside the gene matches. Germline CDR1 is SGHRS and CDR2 is YFSETQ. The CDR3 has 18 residues. CDR3 nucleotide sequence: TGCGCCAGCAGCGTCAGCTTATTCTACGGGACAGGGGATGAAGAGCAGTACTTC. Protein: CASSVSLFYGTGDEEQYF.

V usage is TRBV29-1 and J usage is TRBJ2-2; tentatively, D is TRBD2 (6 bases). The CDR3 covers 13 residues. The V end lost 7 bases, the J end lost 5 bases, and 14 bases lay between the germline ends. Germline CDR1 is SQVTM and CDR2 is ANQGSEA. CDR3 sequence: CSAQGRGTGELFF. The CDR3 DNA follows: TGCAGCGCCCAAGGTCGGGGGACCGGGGAGCTGTTTTTT.

The chain combines TRBV7-2 with TRBJ1-3; a weak D match, TRBD1 (5 bases). Germline CDR1 SGHTA, CDR2 FQGNSA. V shed 5 bases and J shed 9 bases, with 8 bases lying between them. The CDR3 totals 11 residues. CDR3 sequence reads: CASSQDSTIYF. CDR3 in DNA: TGTGCCAGCAGCCAAGACAGCACCATATATTTT.

The chain has TRBV6-1 and TRBJ2-4, with D tentatively TRBD1 (6 bases). Between the trimmed V and J ends, which lost 6 bases and 4 bases, there was a span of 13 bases. Germline V CDR1 and CDR2: MNHNS, SASEGT. The CDR3 runs 14 residues. The CDR3: CASRDVGAKNIQYF. CDR3 in DNA: TGTGCCAGCAGGGACGTGGGGGCTAAAAACATTCAGTACTTC.

This chain connects TRBV9 to TRBJ2-1, with 9 bases aligning to TRBD2. The CDR3 extends over 16 amino acids. The V and J ends lost 4 bases and 6 bases, in that order; junction bases with no gene match: 11. In germline, CDR1 is SGDLS, CDR2 YYNGEE. CDR3 DNA sequence: TGTGCCAGCAGCAACCGCGGGGGGGCCTTGGGCAATGAGCAGTTCTTC. As protein: CASSNRGGALGNEQFF. The full variable domain, rest sourced from reference TRBV9 and TRBJ2-1, is DSGVTQTPKHLITATGQRVTLRCSPRSGDLSVYWYQQSLDQGLQFLIQYYNGEERAKGNILERFSAQQFPDLHSELNLSSLELGDSALYFCASSNRGGALGNEQFFGPGTRLTVL.

The sample holds a few counts of this clone. The chain couples TRBV10-3 to TRBJ1-6, with D uncertain. Germline loops: CDR1 ENHRY, CDR2 SYGVKD. The CDR3 consists of 14 residues. V lost 3 bases, J lost 10 bases, and 13 bases lay in between. CDR3 sequence reads: CAISEDSRSSPLHF. The CDR3 DNA sequence: TGTGCCATCAGTGAAGACTCTCGGTCCTCACCCCTCCACTTT.

V and J are TRBV7-8 and TRBJ2-5, with 7 bases lining up with TRBD2. V lost 1 base, J lost 2 bases, and 1 base stayed unmatched. Germline CDR1 and CDR2: SGHVS and FQNEAQ. This CDR3 has 14 amino acids. The CDR3 sequence is CASSLGEGQETQYF. As DNA, the CDR3 is TGTGCCAGCAGCTTAGGGGAGGGTCAAGAGACCCAGTACTTC.

This clone is large. The chain joins TRBV27 to TRBJ2-2; D remains unclear. Looked up from germline, CDR1 is MNHEY and CDR2 is SMNVEV (reference sequence). The V end lost 3 bases, the J end lost 4 bases, and 9 bases lay between the germline ends. The CDR3 runs 14 residues. As DNA, the CDR3 is TGTGCCAGCAGTTTGAATGAGGTCACCGGGGAGCTGTTTTTT. It codes for CASSLNEVTGELFF.